This T cell receptor beta chain was profiled in a study of vaccination and CD4 T cells after COVID-19. About the research overall: Controls had a CEFX pool, an HIV-1 Nef pool, or no peptide added.

Treatment specified: roughly 11-day PBMC culture with coronavirus spike peptide pools or control peptides (ViraFEST assay). With V trimmed by 4 bases and J by 9 bases, 14 bases remained unmatched. Germline V gene sequence: CDR1 DFQATT, CDR2 SNEGSKA (reference sequence). The CDR3 length is 16 residues. In regard to this clonotype: The antigen is unknown.

Sequencing of DNA taken from cultured CD4+ T cells relied on the Oncomine TCR Beta short-read assay. One entry per CDR3 protein results from TCRdb running MiXCR on the PCR reads. The sample yields roughly 15,000 distinct CDR3 sequences, less than 55% seen once. The sequencing sample was made of CD4+ T cells from blood, cultured in vitro. The source is a human donor who had recovered from COVID-19. The rearrangement uses TRBV20-1 and TRBJ2-1, with 11 bases identical to TRBD2. This CDR3 reads CSATYYSGRADGEQFF. The CDR3 DNA reads as TGCAGTGCTACCTATTATAGCGGGAGGGCCGACGGTGAGCAGTTCTTC.